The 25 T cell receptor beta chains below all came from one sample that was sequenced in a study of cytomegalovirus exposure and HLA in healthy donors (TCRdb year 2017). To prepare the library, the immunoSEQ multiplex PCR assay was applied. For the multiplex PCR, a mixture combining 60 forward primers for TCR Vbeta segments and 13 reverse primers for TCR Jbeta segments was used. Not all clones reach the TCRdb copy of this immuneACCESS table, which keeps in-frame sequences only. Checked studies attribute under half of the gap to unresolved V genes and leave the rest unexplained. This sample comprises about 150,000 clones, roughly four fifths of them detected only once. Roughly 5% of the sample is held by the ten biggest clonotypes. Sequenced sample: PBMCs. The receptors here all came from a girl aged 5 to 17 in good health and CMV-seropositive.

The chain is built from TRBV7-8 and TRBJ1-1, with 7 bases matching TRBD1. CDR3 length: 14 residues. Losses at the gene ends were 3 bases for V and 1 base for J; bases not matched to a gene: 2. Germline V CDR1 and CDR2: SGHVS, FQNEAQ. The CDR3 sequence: CASSFWTGNTEAFF. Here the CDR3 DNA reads TGTGCCAGCAGCTTCTGGACAGGGAACACTGAAGCTTTCTTT. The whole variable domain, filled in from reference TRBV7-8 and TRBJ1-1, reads GAGVSQSPRYKVAKRGQDVALRCDPISGHVSLFWYQQALGQGPEFLTYFQNEAQLDKSGLPSDRFFAERPEGSVSTLKIQRTQQEDSAVYLCASSFWTGNTEAFFGQGTRLTVV.

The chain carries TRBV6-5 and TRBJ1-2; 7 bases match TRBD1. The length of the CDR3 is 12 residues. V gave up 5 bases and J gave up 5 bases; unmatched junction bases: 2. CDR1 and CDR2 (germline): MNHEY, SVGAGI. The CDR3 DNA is TGTGCCAGCAGTGACAGGGAGTATGGCTACACCTTC. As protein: CASSDREYGYTF.

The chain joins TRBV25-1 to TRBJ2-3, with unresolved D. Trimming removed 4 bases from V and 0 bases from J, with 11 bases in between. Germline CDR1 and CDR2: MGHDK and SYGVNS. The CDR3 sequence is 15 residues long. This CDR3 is CASSGQTPSTDTQYF. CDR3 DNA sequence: TGTGCCAGCAGTGGACAAACCCCTAGCACAGATACGCAGTATTTT.

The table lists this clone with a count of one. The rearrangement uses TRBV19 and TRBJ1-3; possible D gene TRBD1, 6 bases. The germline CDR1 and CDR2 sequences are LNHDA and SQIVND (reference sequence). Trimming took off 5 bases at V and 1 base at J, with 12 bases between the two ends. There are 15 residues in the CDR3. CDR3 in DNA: TGTGCCAGTAGTCCACAGGGAAAGTCTGGAAACACCATATATTTT. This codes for CASSPQGKSGNTIYF. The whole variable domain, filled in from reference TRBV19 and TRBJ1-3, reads DGGITQSPKYLFRKEGQNVTLSCEQNLNHDAMYWYRQDPGQGLRLIYYSQIVNDFQKGDIAEGYSVSREKKESFPLTVTSAQKNPTAFYLCASSPQGKSGNTIYFGEGSWLTVV.

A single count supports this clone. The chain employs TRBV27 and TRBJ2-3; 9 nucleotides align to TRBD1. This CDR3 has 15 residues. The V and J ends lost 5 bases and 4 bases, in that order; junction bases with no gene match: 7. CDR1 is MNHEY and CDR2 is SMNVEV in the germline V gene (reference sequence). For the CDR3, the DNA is TGTGCCAGCAGTCTAGGGACAGGGAGACCAGATACGCAGTATTTT. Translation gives CASSLGTGRPDTQYF.

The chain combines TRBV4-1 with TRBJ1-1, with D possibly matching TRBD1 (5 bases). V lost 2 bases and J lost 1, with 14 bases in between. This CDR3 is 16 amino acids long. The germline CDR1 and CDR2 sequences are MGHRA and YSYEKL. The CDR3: CASSQYPAGKNTEAFF. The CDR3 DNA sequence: TGCGCCAGCAGCCAATACCCTGCAGGGAAGAACACTGAAGCTTTCTTT.

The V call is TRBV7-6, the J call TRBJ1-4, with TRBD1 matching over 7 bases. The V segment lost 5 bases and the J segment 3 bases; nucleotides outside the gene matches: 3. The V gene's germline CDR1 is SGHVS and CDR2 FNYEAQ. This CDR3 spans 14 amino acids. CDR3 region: CASSTTGSNEKLFF. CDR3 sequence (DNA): TGTGCCAGCAGCACGACAGGGTCTAATGAAAAACTGTTTTTT.

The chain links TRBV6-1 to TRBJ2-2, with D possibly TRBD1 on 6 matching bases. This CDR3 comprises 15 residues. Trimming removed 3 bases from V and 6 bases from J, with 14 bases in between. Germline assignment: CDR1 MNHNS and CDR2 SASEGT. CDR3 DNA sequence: TGTGCCAGCAGTGACCGAAGGGGGATTTCCGGGGAGCTGTTTTTT. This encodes CASSDRRGISGELFF.

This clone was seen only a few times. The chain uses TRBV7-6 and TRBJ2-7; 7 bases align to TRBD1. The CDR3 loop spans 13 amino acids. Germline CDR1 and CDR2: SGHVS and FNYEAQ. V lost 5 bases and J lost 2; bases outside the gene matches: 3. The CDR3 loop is CASSLGTAYEQYF. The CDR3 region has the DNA TGTGCCAGCAGCCTCGGGACAGCCTACGAGCAGTACTTC.

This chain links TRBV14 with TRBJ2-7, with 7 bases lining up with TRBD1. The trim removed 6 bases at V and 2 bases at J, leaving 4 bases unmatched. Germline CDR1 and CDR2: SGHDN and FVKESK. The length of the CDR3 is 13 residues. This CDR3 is CASRPGQAYEQYF. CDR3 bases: TGTGCCAGCAGACCCGGACAGGCCTACGAGCAGTACTTC.

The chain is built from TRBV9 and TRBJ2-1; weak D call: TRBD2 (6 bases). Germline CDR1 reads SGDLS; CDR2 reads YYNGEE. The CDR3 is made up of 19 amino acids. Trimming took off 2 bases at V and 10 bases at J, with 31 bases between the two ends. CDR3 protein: CASSVTLAISGGIISEQFF. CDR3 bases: TGTGCCAGCAGCGTGACACTAGCAATCAGCGGTGGTATTATTTCGGAGCAGTTCTTC.

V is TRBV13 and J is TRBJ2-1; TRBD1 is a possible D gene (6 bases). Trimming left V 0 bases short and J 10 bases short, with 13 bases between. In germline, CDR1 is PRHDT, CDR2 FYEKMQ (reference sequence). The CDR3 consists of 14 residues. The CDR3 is CASSLGRGMVEQFF. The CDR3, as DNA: TGTGCCAGCAGCTTAGGCAGGGGTATGGTCGAGCAGTTCTTC.

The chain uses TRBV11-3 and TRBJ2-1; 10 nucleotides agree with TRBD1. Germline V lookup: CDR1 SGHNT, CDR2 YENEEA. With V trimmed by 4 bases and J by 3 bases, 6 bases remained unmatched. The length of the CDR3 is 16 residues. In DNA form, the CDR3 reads TGTGCCAGCAGCTCCCGCGACAGGGGGCTCTACAATGAGCAGTTCTTC. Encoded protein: CASSSRDRGLYNEQFF.

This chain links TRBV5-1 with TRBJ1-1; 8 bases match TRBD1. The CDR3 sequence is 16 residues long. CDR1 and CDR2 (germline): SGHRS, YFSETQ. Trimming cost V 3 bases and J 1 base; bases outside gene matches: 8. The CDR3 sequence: CASSWAGGAGNTEAFF. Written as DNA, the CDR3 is TGCGCCAGCAGCTGGGCAGGGGGCGCAGGGAACACTGAAGCTTTCTTT.

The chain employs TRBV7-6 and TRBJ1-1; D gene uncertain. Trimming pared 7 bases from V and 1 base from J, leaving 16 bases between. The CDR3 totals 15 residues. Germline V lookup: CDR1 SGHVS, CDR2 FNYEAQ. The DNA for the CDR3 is TGTGCCAGCACCGCGATTAGGGAGGGGAACACTGAAGCTTTCTTT. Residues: CASTAIREGNTEAFF.

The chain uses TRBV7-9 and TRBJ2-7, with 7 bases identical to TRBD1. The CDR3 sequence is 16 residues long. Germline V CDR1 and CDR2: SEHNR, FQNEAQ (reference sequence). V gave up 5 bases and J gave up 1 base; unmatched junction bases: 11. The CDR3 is CASSLQGQVLSYEQYF. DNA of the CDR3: TGTGCCAGCAGCCTTCAAGGACAGGTTTTGTCCTACGAGCAGTACTTC.

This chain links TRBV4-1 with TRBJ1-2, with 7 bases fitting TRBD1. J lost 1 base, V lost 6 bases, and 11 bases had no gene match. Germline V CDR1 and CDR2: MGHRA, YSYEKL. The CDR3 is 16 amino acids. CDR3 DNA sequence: TGCGCCAGCAGAAGCTGGACAGGCGATATTAACTATGGCTACACCTTC. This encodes CASRSWTGDINYGYTF.

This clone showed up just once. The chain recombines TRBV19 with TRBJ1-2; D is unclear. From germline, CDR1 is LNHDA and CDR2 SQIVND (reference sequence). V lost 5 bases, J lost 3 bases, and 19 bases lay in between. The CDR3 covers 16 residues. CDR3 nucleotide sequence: TGTGCCAGTAGTGTAGGCAGGCCGTATCGAGACTATGGCTACACCTTC. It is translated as CASSVGRPYRDYGYTF.

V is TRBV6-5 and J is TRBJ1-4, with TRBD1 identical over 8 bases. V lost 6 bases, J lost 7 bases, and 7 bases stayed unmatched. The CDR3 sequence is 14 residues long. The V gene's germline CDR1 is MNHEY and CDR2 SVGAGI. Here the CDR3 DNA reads TGTGCCAGCAGGCGGGGACAGGCTAGTGAAAAACTGTTTTTT. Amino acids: CASRRGQASEKLFF.

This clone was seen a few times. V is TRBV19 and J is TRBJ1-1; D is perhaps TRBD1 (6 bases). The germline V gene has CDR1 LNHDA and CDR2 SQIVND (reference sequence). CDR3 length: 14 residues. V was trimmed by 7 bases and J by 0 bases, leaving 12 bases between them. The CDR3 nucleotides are TGTGCCAGTACCCTGAGGGGGTTGAACACTGAAGCTTTCTTT. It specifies CASTLRGLNTEAFF. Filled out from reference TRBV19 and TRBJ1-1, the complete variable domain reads DGGITQSPKYLFRKEGQNVTLSCEQNLNHDAMYWYRQDPGQGLRLIYYSQIVNDFQKGDIAEGYSVSREKKESFPLTVTSAQKNPTAFYLCASTLRGLNTEAFFGQGTRLTVV.

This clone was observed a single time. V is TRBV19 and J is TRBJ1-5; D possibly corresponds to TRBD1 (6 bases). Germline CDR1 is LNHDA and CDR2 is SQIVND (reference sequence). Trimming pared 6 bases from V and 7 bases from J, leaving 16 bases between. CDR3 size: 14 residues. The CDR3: CASSTQGAAQPQHF. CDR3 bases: TGTGCCAGTAGCACACAGGGTGCGGCCCAGCCCCAGCATTTT.

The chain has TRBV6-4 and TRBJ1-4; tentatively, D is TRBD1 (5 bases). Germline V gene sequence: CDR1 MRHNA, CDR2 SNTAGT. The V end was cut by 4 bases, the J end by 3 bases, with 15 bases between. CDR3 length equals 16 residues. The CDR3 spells CASSGCRGSSNEKLFF. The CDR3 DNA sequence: TGTGCCAGCAGTGGATGTAGGGGATCCTCTAATGAAAAACTGTTTTTT.

CDR3 in DNA: TGCGCCAGGAACAGACAGGGGGGAGGCTACACCTTC. This codes for CARNRQGGGYTF. The chain couples TRBV10-1 to TRBJ1-2, with 9 bases that match TRBD1. Germline CDR1 and CDR2: WNHNN and SYGVQD (reference sequence). This CDR3 comprises 12 residues. Trimming took 9 bases from V and 8 from J; bases not matched to a gene: 7.

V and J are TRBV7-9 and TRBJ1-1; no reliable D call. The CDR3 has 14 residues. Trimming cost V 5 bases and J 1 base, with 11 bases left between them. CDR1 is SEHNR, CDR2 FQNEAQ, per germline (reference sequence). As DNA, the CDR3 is TGTGCCAGCAGCCCCGACGGGAAGAACACTGAAGCTTTCTTT. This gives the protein CASSPDGKNTEAFF.

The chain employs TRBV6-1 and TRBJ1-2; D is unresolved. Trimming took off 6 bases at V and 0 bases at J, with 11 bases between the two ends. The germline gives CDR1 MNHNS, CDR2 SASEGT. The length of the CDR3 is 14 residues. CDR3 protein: CASRDPGTNYGYTF. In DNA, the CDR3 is TGTGCCAGCAGGGACCCCGGGACTAACTATGGCTACACCTTC.